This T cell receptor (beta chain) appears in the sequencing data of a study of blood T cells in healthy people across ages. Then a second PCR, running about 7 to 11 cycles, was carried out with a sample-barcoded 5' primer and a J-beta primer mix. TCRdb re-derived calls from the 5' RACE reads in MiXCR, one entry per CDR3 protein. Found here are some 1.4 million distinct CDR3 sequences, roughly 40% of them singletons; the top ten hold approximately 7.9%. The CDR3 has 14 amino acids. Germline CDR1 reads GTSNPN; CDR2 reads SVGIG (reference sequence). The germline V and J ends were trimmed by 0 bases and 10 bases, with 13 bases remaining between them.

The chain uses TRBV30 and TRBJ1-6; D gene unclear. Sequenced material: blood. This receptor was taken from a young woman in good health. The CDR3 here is CAWSVAGRYSPLHF. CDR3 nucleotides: TGTGCCTGGAGTGTCGCCGGCAGATACTCACCCCTCCACTTT.